This T cell receptor (beta chain) emerged from a study of blood T cell repertoires in COVID-19. Study-level information: Some COVID-19 samples were acute and others convalescent; all came from the United States, Italy and Spain.

Under the authors' procedure: Estimated nucleated cell counts came from reference gene primer amplification. Sequenced by immunoSEQ multiplex PCR; TCRdb stores in-frame clones only, minus some. V, J and clone size were drawn from that table, and D and trimming were deduced from the DNA. The table includes 300,000 to 400,000 clones, about 91% detected once. CDR1 is SGHRS, CDR2 YFSETQ, per germline. V trimming: 5 bases; J trimming: 6 bases; junction bases outside the gene matches: 4. This CDR3 has 14 residues. Sequencing was done on a sample of peripheral blood. The chain carries TRBV5-1 and TRBJ1-6; 8 bases are shared with TRBD1. The receptor was derived from a woman younger than 45 with COVID-19, enrolled during active disease. The DNA of the CDR3 is TGCGCCAGCAGGGGGACAGGAATTAATTCACCCCTCCACTTT. Translated, it gives CASRGTGINSPLHF.